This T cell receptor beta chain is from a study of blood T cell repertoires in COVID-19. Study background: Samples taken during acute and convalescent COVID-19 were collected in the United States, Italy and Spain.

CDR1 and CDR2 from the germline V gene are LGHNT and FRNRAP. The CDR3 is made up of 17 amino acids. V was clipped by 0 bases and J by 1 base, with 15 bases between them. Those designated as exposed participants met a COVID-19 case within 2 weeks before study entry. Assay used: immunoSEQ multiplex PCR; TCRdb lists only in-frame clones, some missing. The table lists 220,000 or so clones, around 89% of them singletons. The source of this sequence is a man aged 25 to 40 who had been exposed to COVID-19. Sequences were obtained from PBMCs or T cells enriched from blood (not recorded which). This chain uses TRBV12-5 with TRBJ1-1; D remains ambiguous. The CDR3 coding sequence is TGTGCTAGTGGTTTGGTCATTTATGAAGACAAGAACACTGAAGCTTTCTTT. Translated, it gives CASGLVIYEDKNTEAFF.